Presented here are 31 T cell receptor beta chains from one specimen sequenced in a study of blood T cell repertoires in COVID-19. The data were produced by immunoSEQ multiplex PCR, yet TCRdb's version contains in-frame clones alone and is incomplete. Of around 130,000 clones in the sample, 84% were seen once. Input material: peripheral blood. All receptors come from a woman in her fifties or sixties with acute or convalescent COVID-19.

This clone was observed once. The rearrangement uses TRBV18 and TRBJ1-3; 7 bases agree with TRBD1. V lost 3 bases to trimming and J lost 4 bases; unmatched junction nucleotides: 6. CDR3 size: 15 residues. CDR1 is KGHSH and CDR2 is LQKENI in the germline V gene. CDR3: CASSPQTGYGNTIYF. The CDR3 DNA follows: TGTGCCAGCTCACCTCAGACAGGGTACGGAAACACCATATATTTT.

In this sample, this clone turned up a few times. The V and J genes are TRBV3-1 (or the pseudogene TRBV3-2) and TRBJ1-1; possibly TRBD1 for D (5 bases). V was shortened by 3 bases and J by 7 bases, with 21 bases between the two germline ends. Germline V gene data show CDR1 as LGHDT and CDR2 as YNNKEL (reference sequence). This CDR3 spans 16 amino acids. In nucleotides, the CDR3 is TGTGCCAGCAGCCAGGGTCTGGGGGGATTGGTGGATGAAGCTTTCTTT. Translated, it gives CASSQGLGGLVDEAFF.

The chain employs TRBV7-2 and TRBJ1-5; tentative D call: TRBD1 (5 bases). V was clipped by 5 bases and J by 3 bases, with 14 bases between them. This CDR3 contains 15 residues. CDR1 and CDR2 from the germline V gene are SGHTA and FQGNSA. The CDR3 nucleotides read TGTGCCAGCAGCGACCAGGGAGGGTTCAATCAGCCCCAGCATTTT. Translation gives CASSDQGGFNQPQHF.

The rearrangement uses TRBV5-1 and TRBJ1-1; D is undetermined. The CDR3 extends over 13 amino acids. Germline V CDR1 and CDR2: SGHRS, YFSETQ. The V gene lost 4 bases and the J gene lost 1 base, with 8 bases spanning the gap. CDR3 protein: CASSPSGNTEAFF. In nucleotides, the CDR3 is TGCGCCAGCAGCCCTTCGGGGAACACTGAAGCTTTCTTT.

The genes are TRBV5-1 and TRBJ1-6; 7 bases match TRBD1. The CDR3 sequence is 13 residues long. V lost 4 bases and J lost 6; bases outside the gene matches: 1. In germline, CDR1 is SGHRS, CDR2 YFSETQ. CDR3 bases: TGCGCCAGCAGCGGGACAGTTAATTCACCCCTCCACTTT. Translating it yields CASSGTVNSPLHF.

This chain joins TRBV5-5 and TRBJ1-2; 8 nucleotides line up with TRBD1. CDR1 and CDR2 from the germline V gene are SGHKS and YYEKEE (reference sequence). V shed 3 bases and J 4 bases; nucleotides not matched to a gene: 5. The CDR3 has 14 amino acids. The CDR3 is CASSSRQGIYGYTF. Written as DNA, the CDR3 is TGTGCCAGCAGCTCCAGACAGGGGATCTATGGCTACACCTTC.

The chain is built from TRBV3-1 (or the pseudogene TRBV3-2) and TRBJ2-6; unclear D gene. Trimming removed 1 base at V and 2 bases at J, with 6 bases between. Germline V gene sequence: CDR1 LGHDT, CDR2 YNNKEL (reference sequence). This CDR3 has 15 amino acids. CDR3: CASSQGLAGANVLTF. As DNA, the CDR3 is TGTGCCAGCAGCCAAGGGCTTGCTGGGGCCAACGTCCTGACTTTC.

The V gene is TRBV11-2, the J gene TRBJ2-3, with no clear D. CDR3 length: 17 residues. Germline V gene data show CDR1 as SGHAT and CDR2 as FQNNGV. Trimming cost V 1 base and J 0 bases, with 14 bases left between them. The CDR3 DNA follows: TGTGCCAGCAGCTTAGTCATCAGGTCCCTTAGCACAGATACGCAGTATTTT. Its translation: CASSLVIRSLSTDTQYF. The complete variable domain, with remaining parts taken from reference TRBV11-2 and TRBJ2-3, reads EAGVAQSPRYKIIEKRQSVAFWCNPISGHATLYWYQQILGQGPKLLIQFQNNGVVDDSQLPKDRFSAERLKGVDSTLKIQPAKLEDSAVYLCASSLVIRSLSTDTQYFGPGTRLTVL.

V and J are TRBV29-1 and TRBJ1-1; weak D call: TRBD1 (6 bases). V was clipped by 5 bases and J by 7 bases, with 17 bases between them. From germline, CDR1 is SQVTM and CDR2 ANQGSEA. This CDR3 has 13 amino acids. CDR3 amino acids: CSVTGTEEVEAFF. The CDR3 coding sequence is TGCAGCGTTACAGGGACCGAGGAGGTTGAAGCTTTCTTT.

The CDR3: CASSPYGKTGGRQTQYF. The DNA of the CDR3 is TGTGCCAGCAGCCCTTATGGAAAAACGGGGGGGCGGCAGACCCAGTACTTC. V is TRBV7-2 and J is TRBJ2-5; TRBD2 matches at 8 bases. The V gene end was trimmed by 5 bases and the J gene end by 6 bases; junction bases not matched to a gene: 17. CDR3 size: 17 residues. Germline CDR1 reads SGHTA; CDR2 reads FQGNSA.

CDR3 DNA sequence: TGTGCCAGTCACCCACAGGGGCGTACTGAAGCTTTCTTT. It is translated as CASHPQGRTEAFF. The chain has TRBV19 and TRBJ1-1; TRBD1 matches 7 bases. The CDR3 has 13 residues. Germline loops: CDR1 LNHDA, CDR2 SQIVND (reference sequence). V gave up 8 bases and J gave up 5 bases; unmatched junction bases: 8.

The chain joins TRBV19 to TRBJ1-1; 7 bases are shared with TRBD1. The trim removed 3 bases at V and 11 bases at J, leaving 21 bases unmatched. Germline V gives CDR1 LNHDA, CDR2 SQIVND (reference sequence). CDR3 length equals 17 residues. This CDR3 reads CASSMDHSPGGSSSAFF. As DNA, the CDR3 is TGTGCCAGTAGTATGGACCACTCGCCAGGGGGATCCTCTTCGGCTTTCTTT.

CDR3 bases: TGTGCCAGCTCACCCTCTGAGGGAAACACCATATATTTT. Protein: CASSPSEGNTIYF. The chain uses TRBV18 and TRBJ1-3; D gene ambiguous. V lost 3 bases and J lost 4, with 7 bases in between. Per germline, CDR1 KGHSH and CDR2 LQKENI. This CDR3 comprises 13 residues. Full variable domain (rest looked up from reference TRBV18 and TRBJ1-3): NAGVMQNPRHLVRRRGQEARLRCSPMKGHSHVYWYRQLPEEGLKFMVYLQKENIIDESGMPKERFSAEFPKEGPSILRIQQVVRGDSAAYFCASSPSEGNTIYFGEGSWLTVV.

This chain uses TRBV23-1 with TRBJ1-2; maybe TRBD1 (5 bases). TRBV23-1 is annotated as an ORF whose role is uncertain. V was trimmed by 11 bases and J by 8 bases, leaving 15 bases between them. The CDR3 runs 11 residues. DNA of the CDR3: TGCGCCTCGAAGGGGATAGGCGGCTACACCTTC. It specifies CASKGIGGYTF.

The chain has TRBV29-1 and TRBJ2-3; 9 bases are a match to TRBD1. This CDR3 has 16 amino acids. Germline lookup yields CDR1 SQVTM and CDR2 ANQGSEA. J lost 2 bases, V lost 4 bases, and 10 bases had no gene match. The CDR3 DNA reads as TGCAGCGTTGTGCCTCGACAGGGGGGTTACACAGATACGCAGTATTTT. This codes for CSVVPRQGGYTDTQYF.

This clone was observed once. The chain combines TRBV2 with TRBJ1-2; 7 positions match TRBD1. The CDR3 has 14 amino acids. With 8 bases clipped from V and 0 bases from J, the junction kept 6 bases outside the gene matches. Per germline, CDR1 SNHLY and CDR2 FYNNEI. The CDR3: CASVGQHPNYGYTF. Written as DNA, the CDR3 is TGTGCCAGCGTGGGACAGCATCCTAACTATGGCTACACCTTC. The whole variable domain, remainder taken from reference TRBV2 and TRBJ1-2, is EPEVTQTPSHQVTQMGQEVILRCVPISNHLYFYWYRQILGQKVEFLVSFYNNEISEKSEIFDDQFSVERPDGSNFTLKIRSTKLEDSAMYFCASVGQHPNYGYTFGSGTRLTVV.

J is TRBJ1-3 and V is TRBV27; the match to TRBD1 covers 7 bases. The CDR3 extends over 15 amino acids. CDR1 is MNHEY and CDR2 is SMNVEV in the germline V gene (reference sequence). With V trimmed by 6 bases and J by 0 bases, 5 bases remained unmatched. The chain's CDR3 is CASRPGGYSGNTIYF. CDR3 nucleotide sequence: TGTGCCAGCAGACCAGGGGGATACTCTGGAAACACCATATATTTT.

This rearrangement joins TRBV18 to TRBJ2-7; no firm D call. Germline CDR1 is KGHSH and CDR2 is LQKENI. Trimming stripped 3 bases from V and 0 bases from J, with 12 bases between. This CDR3 is built from 15 residues. The DNA of the CDR3 is TGTGCCAGCTCACCGGCACAGATTGGCTCCTACGAGCAGTACGTC. Encoded protein: CASSPAQIGSYEQYV.

V gene TRBV5-4 combines with J gene TRBJ2-5; 12 nucleotides match TRBD2. V lost 3 bases to trimming and J lost 1 base; unmatched junction nucleotides: 4. There are 16 residues in the CDR3. Per the germline V gene, CDR1 is SGHNT and CDR2 is YYREEE (reference sequence). The CDR3 DNA sequence: TGTGCCAGCAGCTCCGGACTAGCGGGGCTCCAAGAGACCCAGTACTTC. This sequence encodes CASSSGLAGLQETQYF.

This clone was observed a handful of times. The J gene is TRBJ1-4, the V gene TRBV15, with TRBD1 matching 10 bases. Looked up from germline, CDR1 is LNHNV and CDR2 is YYDKDF (reference sequence). Trimming cost V 2 bases and J 5 bases; bases outside gene matches: 8. CDR3 length equals 17 residues. This CDR3 reads CATSRSTPGQGNEKLFF. In DNA form, the CDR3 reads TGTGCCACCAGCAGATCGACTCCGGGACAGGGGAATGAAAAACTGTTTTTT.

The chain joins TRBV5-6 to TRBJ1-2; no firm D call. Between the trimmed V and J ends, which lost 3 bases and 4 bases, there was a span of 10 bases. This CDR3 comprises 13 residues. From germline, CDR1 is SGHDT and CDR2 YYEEEE. The CDR3, as DNA: TGTGCCAGCAGCTCCAGAGGCCCCTATGGCTACACCTTC. It encodes CASSSRGPYGYTF.

This chain joins TRBV2 and TRBJ1-5; D gene ambiguous. The CDR3 is 15 amino acids. Germline V CDR1 and CDR2: SNHLY, FYNNEI. V lost 2 bases to trimming and J lost 4 bases, with 12 bases between them. In DNA form, the CDR3 reads TGTGCCAGCAGTGAAAGGTCCCAGCGGAATCAGCCCCAGCATTTT. The encoded protein is CASSERSQRNQPQHF.

The chain is built from TRBV5-1 and TRBJ1-4, with TRBD1 as a possible D gene (5 bases). The CDR3 length is 16 residues. Deletions cut 5 bases from V and 1 base from J, with 15 bases between. Germline V gene data show CDR1 as SGHRS and CDR2 as YFSETQ. This CDR3 reads CASSRGQEGTNEKLFF. The CDR3 DNA follows: TGCGCCAGCAGTCGTGGACAAGAAGGAACTAATGAAAAACTGTTTTTT.

The chain recombines TRBV7-8 with TRBJ1-5, with unresolved D. The CDR3 consists of 14 residues. In germline, CDR1 is SGHVS, CDR2 FQNEAQ. The V end lost 4 bases, the J end lost 1 base, and 8 bases lay between the germline ends. CDR3 nucleotides: TGTGCCAGCAGCTCTATAAACAGCAATCAGCCCCAGCATTTT. Protein sequence: CASSSINSNQPQHF.

V usage is TRBV20-1 and J usage is TRBJ1-3, with D hard to call. Trimming shortened V by 3 bases and J by 0 bases, and 12 bases separated the two germline ends. CDR1 is DFQATT, CDR2 SNEGSKA, per germline (reference sequence). The CDR3 is 15 amino acids. The CDR3 is CSASGRSFSGNTIYF. CDR3 coding DNA: TGCAGTGCTAGTGGCAGATCATTCTCTGGAAACACCATATATTTT.

The chain uses TRBV5-1 and TRBJ2-2; tentative D call: TRBD2 (6 bases). Germline V gene sequence: CDR1 SGHRS, CDR2 YFSETQ. There are 16 residues in the CDR3. Deletions cut 1 base from V and 7 bases from J, with 17 bases between. The CDR3 reads CASSLTGVKGFGELFF. As DNA, the CDR3 is TGCGCCAGCAGCTTGACGGGGGTGAAGGGTTTCGGGGAGCTGTTTTTT.

This clone was counted once. This chain uses TRBV24-1 with TRBJ1-1, with D uncertain. Germline CDR1 reads KGHDR; CDR2 reads SFDVKD. Trimming took 4 bases from V and 6 from J, leaving 11 bases between them. The CDR3 is 13 residues long. CDR3 bases: TGTGCCACCAGTGACCCTATCCGGGCTGAAGCTTTCTTT. It yields the protein CATSDPIRAEAFF.

The V and J genes are TRBV7-3 and TRBJ2-1; D is possibly TRBD1 (6 bases). The germline V gene encodes CDR1 SGHTA and CDR2 FQGTGA. This CDR3 contains 12 residues. V was trimmed by 5 bases and J by 10 bases, leaving 12 bases between them. This chain's CDR3 is CASSPRDIEQFF. CDR3 nucleotides: TGTGCCAGCAGCCCCCGGGACATAGAGCAGTTCTTC.

The rearrangement joins TRBV6-5 to TRBJ2-3, with 8 positions matching TRBD2. This CDR3 is 15 amino acids long. V gave up 7 bases and J gave up 3 bases; unmatched junction bases: 9. The germline V gene encodes CDR1 MNHEY and CDR2 SVGAGI. The CDR3 spells CASTPAGVRTDTQYF. CDR3 nucleotide sequence: TGTGCCAGCACCCCAGCGGGGGTTAGGACAGATACGCAGTATTTT.

The chain carries TRBV11-1 and TRBJ2-4; no reliable D call. CDR3 length equals 15 residues. Germline CDR1 and CDR2: SGHAT and FQDESV (reference sequence). V lost 1 base and J lost 4, with 11 bases in between. CDR3 nucleotide sequence: TGTGCCAGCAGCTTAGTTTGGAGAGTAAAAAACATTCAGTACTTC. The encoded protein is CASSLVWRVKNIQYF.

V gene TRBV20-1 combines with J gene TRBJ1-2; D remains unclear. The V end lost 4 bases, the J end lost 8 bases, and 11 bases lay between the germline ends. The germline gives CDR1 DFQATT, CDR2 SNEGSKA (reference sequence). The CDR3 extends over 11 amino acids. The CDR3 coding sequence is TGCAGTGCTAAGGCGGGGAGCGGCTACACCTTC. It specifies CSAKAGSGYTF.